Shown below are 23 T cell receptor beta chains from a single sample sequenced in a study of stem cell transplantation in POMP-related autoinflammatory disease. Sequenced by immunoSEQ multiplex PCR; TCRdb stores in-frame clones only, minus some. The repertoire holds roughly 9,700 clones, with about four fifths as singletons. Sequences were derived from CD4+ T cells from PBMCs, sampled after stem cell transplantation. These receptors originate from a human patient with POMP-related autoinflammation and immune dysregulation (PRAID). Among the T cells, some may be from the graft donor.

The chain has TRBV29-1 and TRBJ2-7; D is tentatively TRBD1 or TRBD2 (5 bases each). CDR3 length: 13 amino acids. In germline, CDR1 is SQVTM, CDR2 ANQGSEA. The V end lost 2 bases, the J end lost 10 bases, and 18 bases lay between the germline ends. The CDR3 protein is CSVETPWDLVQYF. CDR3 in DNA: TGCAGCGTTGAAACCCCATGGGACCTCGTCCAGTACTTC.

The V and J genes are TRBV7-9 and TRBJ2-5; 12 bases agree with TRBD1. The CDR3 extends over 16 amino acids. Germline trimming cut 5 bases from V and 6 bases from J; bases unmatched to any gene: 10. Germline V gene data show CDR1 as SEHNR and CDR2 as FQNEAQ (reference sequence). The CDR3 DNA reads TGTGCCAGCAGCCTAAAGGGGACAGGGGGCACAAAGACCCAGTACTTC. Its translation is CASSLKGTGGTKTQYF.

The sample holds a few counts of this clone. The rearrangement uses TRBV18 and TRBJ2-5; 11 positions match TRBD2. Germline V CDR1 and CDR2: KGHSH, LQKENI. The CDR3 covers 14 residues. With V trimmed by 5 bases and J by 1 base, 0 bases remained unmatched. Here the CDR3 DNA reads TGTGCCAGCTCAGGGACTAGCGGCCAAGAGACCCAGTACTTC. It specifies CASSGTSGQETQYF.

The V and J genes are TRBV27 and TRBJ2-7, with a weak D call TRBD2 (7 bases). The CDR3 length is 16 residues. V dropped 8 bases and J dropped 0 bases, with 20 bases sitting between them. Germline V gives CDR1 MNHEY, CDR2 SMNVEV (reference sequence). The CDR3 bases are TGTGCCAGCCAATTTAGGGGGGGGGCCGGCTCCTACGAGCAGTACTTC. It specifies CASQFRGGAGSYEQYF.

The chain links TRBV5-5 to TRBJ2-7; 7 bases match TRBD2. Germline lookup yields CDR1 SGHKS and CDR2 YYEKEE (reference sequence). This CDR3 comprises 16 residues. Germline trimming cut 3 bases from V and 4 bases from J; bases unmatched to any gene: 13. This chain's CDR3 is CASSSEKIAGGYEQYF. The CDR3 DNA follows: TGTGCCAGCAGCTCAGAGAAGATAGCGGGCGGATACGAGCAGTACTTC.

The V gene is TRBV7-9, the J gene TRBJ1-4; 10 bases fit TRBD1. CDR3 length: 18 amino acids. With V trimmed by 5 bases and J by 0 bases, 9 bases remained unmatched. Per germline, CDR1 SEHNR and CDR2 FQNEAQ (reference sequence). CDR3 in DNA: TGTGCCAGCAGCCCCCTAATGACAGGGGGCGCAACTAATGAAAAACTGTTTTTT. Translated, it gives CASSPLMTGGATNEKLFF.

This clone was observed once. This chain uses TRBV30 with TRBJ2-1; no clear D gene. The CDR3 has 14 amino acids. Trimming cost V 3 bases and J 2 bases, with 11 bases left between them. Looked up from germline, CDR1 is GTSNPN and CDR2 is SVGIG (reference sequence). The CDR3 DNA is TGTGCCTGGAGAAGACTTACCCCCTACAATGAGCAGTTCTTC. Translation: CAWRRLTPYNEQFF.

V usage is TRBV28 and J usage is TRBJ1-1; maybe TRBD1 (6 bases). CDR1 MDHEN and CDR2 SYDVKM come from the germline V gene. V lost 6 bases, J lost 7 bases, and 27 bases lay in between. The CDR3 consists of 17 residues. The CDR3 DNA is TGTGCCAGCAGCGGGGCAGGGGCCAACGAGATAGACGGTGAAGCTTTCTTT. Translation gives CASSGAGANEIDGEAFF.

CDR3 nucleotides: TGTGCCAGCAGCCAGGGTCGGGCCAACTATGGCTACACCTTC. Amino acids: CASSQGRANYGYTF. V and J are TRBV14 and TRBJ1-2; no reliable D call. V was cut by 3 bases and J by 2 bases, with 10 bases left in between. From germline, CDR1 is SGHDN and CDR2 FVKESK. The CDR3 extends over 14 amino acids.

The genes are TRBV28 and TRBJ2-7; D possibly corresponds to TRBD2 (8 bases). From germline, CDR1 is MDHEN and CDR2 SYDVKM. V lost 7 bases and J 0 bases, leaving 19 bases between the germline ends. This CDR3 has 16 amino acids. The chain's CDR3 is CASTPGGGDSSYEQYF. The CDR3 DNA is TGTGCCAGCACCCCGGGAGGGGGGGACAGCTCCTACGAGCAGTACTTC.

This chain connects TRBV4-2 to TRBJ2-1, with 7 bases matching TRBD2. Germline trimming cut 5 bases from V and 0 bases from J; bases unmatched to any gene: 7. Germline CDR1 LGHNA, CDR2 YNFKEQ. This CDR3 contains 16 residues. CDR3 nucleotides: TGTGCCAGCAGCGATGGGACTACCGGCTCCTACAATGAGCAGTTCTTC. It encodes CASSDGTTGSYNEQFF.

The sample holds a few counts of this clone. This chain links TRBV30 with TRBJ2-2; 7 nucleotides line up with TRBD1. Looked up from germline, CDR1 is GTSNPN and CDR2 is SVGIG (reference sequence). The CDR3 is made up of 15 amino acids. Trimming took 4 bases from V and 3 from J; bases not matched to a gene: 8. The CDR3 region is CAWTTGPAYTGELFF. DNA for the CDR3: TGTGCCTGGACGACAGGGCCCGCGTACACCGGGGAGCTGTTTTTT. The full variable domain, its missing parts supplied by reference TRBV30 and TRBJ2-2, is SQTIHQWPATLVQPVGSPLSLECTVEGTSNPNLYWYRQAAGRGLQLLFYSVGIGQISSEVPQNLSASRPQDRQFILSSKKLLLSDSGFYLCAWTTGPAYTGELFFGEGSRLTVL.

The chain employs TRBV5-1 and TRBJ2-1; 7 bases fit TRBD2. CDR1 is SGHRS, CDR2 YFSETQ, per germline. J was trimmed by 9 bases and V by 0 bases; bases with no gene match: 6. This CDR3 has 14 amino acids. The CDR3 is CASSLARESSEQFF. As DNA, the CDR3 is TGCGCCAGCAGCTTGGCGCGGGAGTCGAGTGAGCAGTTCTTC. Filled out from reference TRBV5-1 and TRBJ2-1, the complete variable domain reads KAGVTQTPRYLIKTRGQQVTLSCSPISGHRSVSWYQQTPGQGLQFLFEYFSETQRNKGNFPGRFSGRQFSNSRSEMNVSTLELGDSALYLCASSLARESSEQFFGPGTRLTVL.

The chain uses TRBV27 and TRBJ2-5; the D is unclear. Germline V gene sequence: CDR1 MNHEY, CDR2 SMNVEV (reference sequence). The CDR3 is 15 amino acids. Trimming removed 10 bases from V and 1 base from J, with 19 bases in between. CDR3 sequence reads: CATSPGGPPQETQYF. The CDR3, as DNA: TGTGCCACCTCCCCGGGTGGCCCTCCCCAAGAGACCCAGTACTTC.

The chain joins TRBV30 to TRBJ2-1; D gene unclear. Germline lookup yields CDR1 GTSNPN and CDR2 SVGIG (reference sequence). V was trimmed by 1 base and J by 13 bases, leaving 17 bases between them. The CDR3 is 13 amino acids. CDR3 in DNA: TGTGCCTGGAGTGGACCTAGGGTTCGCGGCCAGTTCTTC. Translating it yields CAWSGPRVRGQFF.

The chain employs TRBV2 and TRBJ1-5, with a tentative D call TRBD1 (6 bases). This CDR3 spans 15 amino acids. V shed 6 bases and J shed 0 bases, with 12 bases lying between them. Germline CDR1 SNHLY, CDR2 FYNNEI. The CDR3 protein is CASSERTVSNQPQHF. In DNA, the CDR3 is TGTGCCAGCAGCGAACGGACAGTTAGCAATCAGCCCCAGCATTTT.

The chain links TRBV12-3 or TRBV12-4 to TRBJ1-2; a possible D gene is TRBD1 (6 bases). The V gene lost 6 bases and the J gene lost 4 bases, with 12 bases spanning the gap. The CDR3 totals 13 residues. The DNA for the CDR3 is TGTGCCAGCAGAATTACAGGGTTCTATGGCTACACCTTC. Its translation is CASRITGFYGYTF.

The chain couples TRBV10-3 to TRBJ2-2; the D gene is possibly TRBD2 (5 bases). This CDR3 has 13 amino acids. The germline V and J ends were trimmed by 3 bases and 6 bases, with 8 bases remaining between them. The germline CDR1 and CDR2 sequences are ENHRY and SYGVKD. The CDR3 here is CAISDGIAGELFF. CDR3 sequence (DNA): TGTGCCATCAGTGACGGGATCGCCGGGGAGCTGTTTTTT.

This clone was observed a few times. The chain joins TRBV24-1 to TRBJ2-3; D not resolved. In germline, CDR1 is KGHDR, CDR2 SFDVKD. This CDR3 contains 14 residues. Trimming shortened V by 4 bases and J by 2 bases, and 9 bases separated the two germline ends. DNA of the CDR3: TGTGCCACCAGTGAAGGACGGACCACAGATACGCAGTATTTT. This sequence encodes CATSEGRTTDTQYF.

V is TRBV18 and J is TRBJ1-1; D is undetermined. Germline V CDR1 and CDR2: KGHSH, LQKENI. Between the trimmed V and J ends, which lost 3 bases and 0 bases, there was a span of 5 bases. There are 13 residues in the CDR3. The CDR3 DNA follows: TGTGCCAGCTCACCGAATCTGAACACTGAAGCTTTCTTT. This gives the protein CASSPNLNTEAFF.

With regard to this clone: Its ends do not fully match the called genes, so a read error is possible. The gene calls are TRBV11-1 and TRBJ1-1, with TRBD1 matching over 7 bases. The germline V gene has CDR1 SGHAT and CDR2 FQDESV (reference sequence). The CDR3 runs 16 residues. In DNA, the CDR3 is TGTGCCAGCAGCGTAGCGTCTAACAGGGGACGCACTGAAGCTTTCTTT. It codes for CASSVASNRGRTEAFF. Together with reference TRBV11-1 and TRBJ1-1, the CDR3 gives the full variable domain: EAEVAQSPRYKITEKSQAVAFWCDPISGHATLYWYRQILGQGPELLVQFQDESVVDDSQLPKDRFSAERLKGVDSTLKIQPAELGDSAMYLCASSVASNRGRTEAFFGQGTRLTVV.

This chain uses TRBV5-4 with TRBJ2-7; 14 positions agree with TRBD2. V was pared by 3 bases and J by 7 bases, with 6 bases of the junction left unmatched. The CDR3 is made up of 15 amino acids. Germline assignment: CDR1 SGHNT and CDR2 YYREEE (reference sequence). CDR3 residues: CASSSGTSGSIEQYF. The CDR3, as DNA: TGTGCCAGCAGCTCGGGGACTAGCGGGAGTATTGAGCAGTACTTC. The full variable domain, completed using reference TRBV5-4 and TRBJ2-7, is ETGVTQSPTHLIKTRGQQVTLRCSSQSGHNTVSWYQQALGQGPQFIFQYYREEENGRGNFPPRFSGLQFPNYSSELNVNALELDDSALYLCASSSGTSGSIEQYFGPGTRLTVT.

The V call is TRBV5-6, the J call TRBJ2-1; D uncertain. Looked up from germline, CDR1 is SGHDT and CDR2 is YYEEEE. V gave up 4 bases and J gave up 3 bases, with 11 bases separating them. The CDR3 has 14 amino acids. CDR3 protein: CASSVTGLYNEQFF. In DNA, the CDR3 is TGTGCCAGCAGCGTTACGGGCCTCTACAATGAGCAGTTCTTC.